These 21 T cell receptor beta chains came from one sample sequenced in a study of cytomegalovirus exposure and HLA in healthy donors. PCR was performed using 60 Vbeta and 13 Jbeta primers. Only in-frame clones appear in the TCRdb table, and some are missing; sequencing was by immunoSEQ multiplex PCR. The table includes under 200,000 clones, 77% detected once. Sequenced: PBMCs. These receptors all stem from a man between 45 and 60 years old in good health and CMV-seropositive.

The CDR3 reads CASSRTGGAQEKLFF. The CDR3 DNA reads TGTGCCAGCAGTCGGACAGGGGGCGCGCAGGAAAAACTGTTTTTT. The V and J genes are TRBV7-2 and TRBJ1-4, with TRBD1 matching 11 bases. The CDR3 is made up of 15 amino acids. V was clipped by 6 bases and J by 8 bases; unmatched bases: 8. Per germline, CDR1 SGHTA and CDR2 FQGNSA. The entire variable domain, with the rest obtained from reference TRBV7-2 and TRBJ1-4, is as follows: GAGVSQSPSNKVTEKGKDVELRCDPISGHTALYWYRQSLGQGLEFLIYFQGNSAPDKSGLPSDRFSAERTGGSVSTLTIQRTQQEDSAVYLCASSRTGGAQEKLFFGSGTQLSVL.

This rearrangement joins TRBV28 to TRBJ1-4; D is unresolved. The CDR3 has 15 amino acids. Germline V gene lookup returns CDR1 MDHEN and CDR2 SYDVKM. The V end lost 8 bases, the J end lost 0 bases, and 13 bases lay between the germline ends. The CDR3 sequence is CASRELKATNEKLFF. CDR3 bases: TGTGCCAGCCGGGAACTTAAAGCAACTAATGAAAAACTGTTTTTT.

The chain combines TRBV11-2 with TRBJ2-7; possibly TRBD1 for D (6 bases). V was pared by 8 bases and J by 2 bases, with 19 bases between. The V gene's germline CDR1 is SGHAT and CDR2 FQNNGV. CDR3 length: 15 residues. CDR3 protein: CASGPGFSGAYEQYF. The DNA of the CDR3 is TGTGCCAGCGGACCCGGCTTTTCAGGGGCCTACGAGCAGTACTTC. Drawing the rest from reference TRBV11-2 and TRBJ2-7, the complete variable domain is EAGVAQSPRYKIIEKRQSVAFWCNPISGHATLYWYQQILGQGPKLLIQFQNNGVVDDSQLPKDRFSAERLKGVDSTLKIQPAKLEDSAVYLCASGPGFSGAYEQYFGPGTRLTVT.

J is TRBJ1-1 and V is TRBV6-5, with 7 bases identical to TRBD1. CDR1 MNHEY and CDR2 SVGAGI come from the germline V gene. V gave up 6 bases and J gave up 7 bases; unmatched junction bases: 5. The CDR3 spans 12 residues. CDR3 in DNA: TGTGCCAGCAGCCTACCAGGGGGTGAAGCTTTCTTT. This codes for CASSLPGGEAFF.

The DNA of the CDR3 is TGCGCCAGCAGCCGAGGTAACACCGGGGAGCTGTTTTTT. It yields the protein CASSRGNTGELFF. The gene calls are TRBV5-1 and TRBJ2-2; D not resolved. The CDR3 loop spans 13 amino acids. Germline CDR1 and CDR2: SGHRS and YFSETQ. V was cut by 4 bases and J by 2 bases, with 6 bases left in between.

Concerning this clone itself: One end of the junction does not line up with germline, which may come from a read error. The chain combines TRBV7-9 with TRBJ1-2, with 8 positions matching TRBD1. The CDR3 length is 11 residues. Looked up from germline, CDR1 is SEHNR and CDR2 is FQNEAQ (reference sequence). The CDR3 spells CASSLEDRGFF. DNA of the CDR3: TGTGCCAGCAGCTTAGAAGACAGGGGATTCTTC.

The chain recombines TRBV28 with TRBJ1-1, with D unresolved. CDR1 MDHEN and CDR2 SYDVKM come from the germline V gene. This CDR3 is built from 12 residues. Trimming cost V 1 base and J 7 bases, with 7 bases left between them. As DNA, the CDR3 is TGTGCCAGCAGTTTATCCCCGGGTGAAGCTTTCTTT. Translated, it gives CASSLSPGEAFF.

CDR3 sequence reads: CASSQDIGTANTGELFF. The CDR3 DNA reads as TGTGCCAGCAGCCAAGATATAGGGACTGCGAACACCGGGGAGCTGTTTTTT. J is TRBJ2-2 and V is TRBV4-2; D might be TRBD2 (6 bases). CDR1 and CDR2 (germline): LGHNA, YNFKEQ. The CDR3 totals 17 residues. With 0 bases removed from V and 0 bases from J, the gap between germline ends came to 11 bases.

V is TRBV4-1 and J is TRBJ1-4; D unresolved. CDR1 is MGHRA, CDR2 YSYEKL, per germline. The V and J ends lost 1 base and 5 bases respectively, with 8 bases between them. This CDR3 is 14 amino acids long. CDR3 amino acids: CASSQVGRNEKLFF. In DNA, the CDR3 is TGCGCCAGCAGCCAAGTGGGCAGAAATGAAAAACTGTTTTTT.

The V and J genes are TRBV2 and TRBJ1-1; D may be TRBD1 (6 bases). Looked up from germline, CDR1 is SNHLY and CDR2 is FYNNEI. Trimming took 2 bases from V and 12 from J, leaving 19 bases between them. This CDR3 is 14 amino acids long. The CDR3, as DNA: TGTGCCAGCAGTGAATCGAGGGGACAAAGAGAAACTTTCTTT. This sequence encodes CASSESRGQRETFF.

The J gene is TRBJ2-6, the V gene TRBV18; perhaps TRBD1 as D (6 bases). V lost 4 bases and J 1 base, leaving 17 bases between the germline ends. CDR1 is KGHSH, CDR2 LQKENI, per germline. The CDR3 spans 18 residues. CDR3 in DNA: TGTGCCAGCTCACTCGGACAGATTGCCCTTTCTGGGGCCAACGTCCTGACTTTC. Its protein is CASSLGQIALSGANVLTF.

The chain combines TRBV10-1 with TRBJ1-1; TRBD1 is a possible D gene (6 bases). Germline V CDR1 and CDR2: WNHNN, SYGVQD (reference sequence). The CDR3 is 13 residues long. The ends were cut back, 0 bases at V and 5 bases at J, with 7 bases in the middle. In DNA, the CDR3 is TGCGCCAGCAGTGAGTCGAGGGGGACTGAAGCTTTCTTT. Protein: CASSESRGTEAFF.

The genes are TRBV19 and TRBJ1-2; no clear D gene. Germline loops: CDR1 LNHDA, CDR2 SQIVND (reference sequence). Trimming took off 2 bases at V and 1 base at J, with 5 bases between the two ends. This CDR3 has 13 amino acids. CDR3 coding DNA: TGTGCCAGTAGTATAAAGAGTAACTATGGCTACACCTTC. It encodes CASSIKSNYGYTF.

The chain combines TRBV28 with TRBJ1-2, with 7 bases lining up with TRBD1. V was clipped by 5 bases and J by 4 bases; unmatched bases: 10. Germline CDR1 reads MDHEN; CDR2 reads SYDVKM. This CDR3 spans 15 amino acids. CDR3 nucleotide sequence: TGTGCCAGCAGTCGTACCCTGCCAGGGGGCTATGGCTACACCTTC. It translates to CASSRTLPGGYGYTF.

J is TRBJ2-2 and V is TRBV11-3; possible D gene TRBD1, 6 bases. V lost 5 bases, J lost 5 bases, and 15 bases lay in between. Germline values: CDR1 SGHNT, CDR2 YENEEA. The CDR3 extends over 15 amino acids. The CDR3 region is CASSARDIETGELFF. The CDR3, as DNA: TGTGCCAGCAGCGCCCGGGACATAGAGACCGGGGAGCTGTTTTTT.

The chain uses TRBV19 and TRBJ2-7; 9 bases align to TRBD2. The CDR3 extends over 15 amino acids. Germline V gene lookup returns CDR1 LNHDA and CDR2 SQIVND (reference sequence). The J segment lost 2 bases and the V segment lost 6 bases, leaving 8 bases of the junction unmatched. DNA for the CDR3: TGTGCCAGTAGGAGCGGGGGGCCCGTAACCTACGAGCAGTACTTC. Translation gives CASRSGGPVTYEQYF.

The rearrangement joins TRBV4-1 to TRBJ1-3; the match to TRBD1 covers 7 bases. With V trimmed by 4 bases and J by 0 bases, 9 bases remained unmatched. Germline CDR1 MGHRA, CDR2 YSYEKL. CDR3 length: 17 amino acids. CDR3 nucleotide sequence: TGCGCCAGCAGCCCGACACAGGGGTTTCTCTCTGGAAACACCATATATTTT. It translates to CASSPTQGFLSGNTIYF.

This rearrangement joins TRBV5-1 to TRBJ1-4, with D maybe TRBD1 (6 bases). In germline, CDR1 is SGHRS, CDR2 YFSETQ. Trimming shortened V by 0 bases and J by 4 bases, and 10 bases separated the two germline ends. This CDR3 has 15 amino acids. The CDR3 DNA sequence: TGCGCCAGCAGCTTGGCCGGACAGAATAATGAAAAACTGTTTTTT. Its protein product is CASSLAGQNNEKLFF.

The V and J genes are TRBV4-1 and TRBJ2-7, with D possibly being TRBD1 (5 bases). V was clipped by 2 bases and J by 2 bases, with 10 bases between them. Germline V gives CDR1 MGHRA, CDR2 YSYEKL. CDR3 length: 14 amino acids. In nucleotides, the CDR3 is TGCGCCAGCAGCCAAATCGGCAGGGCCTACGAGCAGTACTTC. This encodes CASSQIGRAYEQYF.

This clone was seen only a few times. The V call is TRBV7-9, the J call TRBJ1-1, with a tentative D call TRBD1 (6 bases). The V gene lost 5 bases and the J gene lost 0 bases, with 13 bases spanning the gap. Germline V CDR1 and CDR2: SEHNR, FQNEAQ (reference sequence). CDR3 length: 15 amino acids. The CDR3, as DNA: TGTGCCAGCAGCCAGGGGCGGACGATGAACACTGAAGCTTTCTTT. As protein: CASSQGRTMNTEAFF. Using reference TRBV7-9 and TRBJ1-1 for the parts outside the CDR3, the full variable domain is DTGVSQNPRHKITKRGQNVTFRCDPISEHNRLYWYRQTLGQGPEFLTYFQNEAQLEKSRLLSDRFSAERPKGSFSTLEIQRTEQGDSAMYLCASSQGRTMNTEAFFGQGTRLTVV.

The chain carries TRBV15 and TRBJ1-1; D is uncertain. This CDR3 is 15 amino acids long. Trimming took off 0 bases at V and 5 bases at J, with 13 bases between the two ends. Germline V gene lookup returns CDR1 LNHNV and CDR2 YYDKDF (reference sequence). The CDR3 DNA follows: TGTGCCACCAGCAGAGATCGTGCAGCCGGGACTGAAGCTTTCTTT. This gives the protein CATSRDRAAGTEAFF.